The 32 T cell receptor beta chains below all came from one sample that was sequenced in a study of early T cells in non-severe SARS-CoV-2 infection. Via MiXCR, TCRdb re-called the 5' RACE reads, giving one row per CDR3 protein. The sample comprises more than 55,000 distinct CDR3 sequences, about an eighth of which are singletons, and around 1.4% rests with the top ten. Sequencing input: whole blood. The origin of the receptors is an adult who was a healthcare worker with PCR-confirmed SARS-CoV-2 infection or an uninfected control (not recorded which).

The sample holds many counts of this clonotype. The chain uses TRBV11-2 and TRBJ2-7; TRBD2 matches at 8 bases. CDR3 size: 15 residues. The ends lost 0 bases at V and 7 bases at J; junction bases unmatched: 8. Per the germline V gene, CDR1 is SGHAT and CDR2 is FQNNGV. CDR3 DNA sequence: TGTGCCAGCAGCTTAGAGCGGGGGGCGGGCCAAGAGCAGTACTTC. Amino acid sequence: CASSLERGAGQEQYF.

The rearrangement joins TRBV12-3 or TRBV12-4 to TRBJ1-2; D is unclear. The CDR3 runs 13 residues. Trimming took 6 bases from V and 3 from J, leaving 11 bases between them. CDR3: CASSLTEHYGYTF. The CDR3 nucleotides read TGTGCCAGCAGCTTGACCGAGCACTATGGCTACACCTTC.

There are many counts of this clonotype. The CDR3 DNA sequence: TGTGCCAGCAGCAAGACAGATGGCTACACCTTC. Its protein is CASSKTDGYTF. J is TRBJ1-2 and V is TRBV7-9; the D gene is possibly TRBD1 (5 bases). The CDR3 spans 11 residues. Per the germline V gene, CDR1 is SEHNR and CDR2 is FQNEAQ (reference sequence). V was clipped by 5 bases and J by 6 bases, with 7 bases between them.

J is TRBJ1-1 and V is TRBV2; TRBD1 might be the D (6 bases). V lost 9 bases to trimming and J lost 1 base, with 18 bases between them. Germline V CDR1 and CDR2: SNHLY, FYNNEI. The CDR3 consists of 15 residues. CDR3 sequence reads: CASRSLQTGNTEAFF. Written as DNA, the CDR3 is TGTGCCAGTCGTTCTTTGCAGACAGGGAACACTGAAGCTTTCTTT. The entire variable domain, with the rest obtained from reference TRBV2 and TRBJ1-1, is as follows: EPEVTQTPSHQVTQMGQEVILRCVPISNHLYFYWYRQILGQKVEFLVSFYNNEISEKSEIFDDQFSVERPDGSNFTLKIRSTKLEDSAMYFCASRSLQTGNTEAFFGQGTRLTVV.

This clonotype was found many times. The chain uses TRBV10-2 and TRBJ2-7; D is ambiguous. This CDR3 has 11 amino acids. Trimming stripped 4 bases from V and 2 bases from J, with 3 bases between. Per germline, CDR1 WSHSY and CDR2 SAAADI. The CDR3 loop is CASSATYEQYF. The CDR3 DNA reads TGCGCCAGCAGTGCTACCTACGAGCAGTACTTC.

The chain employs TRBV14 and TRBJ2-4; D is perhaps TRBD1 or TRBD2 (5 bases each). The germline CDR1 and CDR2 sequences are SGHDN and FVKESK. The CDR3 consists of 16 residues. The V end was cut by 1 base, the J end by 6 bases, with 16 bases between. Here the CDR3 DNA reads TGTGCCAGCAGCCAAGGTTCGGGGACCCCGCGAAACATTCAGTACTTC. Translated, it gives CASSQGSGTPRNIQYF.

This clonotype was seen only a few times. This rearrangement joins TRBV6-2 or TRBV6-3 to TRBJ1-5; 10 nucleotides line up with TRBD1. Germline V gene data show CDR1 as MNHEY and CDR2 as SVGEGT. The ends lost 8 bases at V and 2 bases at J; junction bases unmatched: 6. The CDR3 runs 15 residues. As DNA, the CDR3 is TGTGCCAGCGACAGGGGGCGAAGAGGCAATCAGCCCCAGCATTTT. Its translation is CASDRGRRGNQPQHF.

The rearrangement uses TRBV29-1 and TRBJ2-2; 7 bases align to TRBD1. Germline lookup yields CDR1 SQVTM and CDR2 ANQGSEA. Germline trimming cut 4 bases from V and 5 bases from J; bases unmatched to any gene: 4. The CDR3 extends over 13 amino acids. CDR3 in DNA: TGCAGCGTTGGACAGGGTAGGACCGGGGAGCTGTTTTTT. It yields the protein CSVGQGRTGELFF.

The chain recombines TRBV25-1 with TRBJ1-2; TRBD1 is a possible D gene (5 bases). Trimming took 6 bases from V and 4 from J, leaving 12 bases between them. This CDR3 comprises 13 residues. Germline V gene data show CDR1 as MGHDK and CDR2 as SYGVNS. This CDR3 reads CASSSAGGYGYTF. CDR3 coding DNA: TGTGCCAGCAGCAGCGCCGGGGGCTATGGCTACACCTTC.

The gene calls are TRBV27 and TRBJ2-1, with 10 bases fitting TRBD2. Germline V gene sequence: CDR1 MNHEY, CDR2 SMNVEV (reference sequence). CDR3 size: 15 residues. V lost 8 bases to trimming and J lost 4 bases; unmatched junction nucleotides: 8. The CDR3 nucleotides read TGTGCCAGCTCCAGAGGACTAGCGGAGTACAATGAGCAGTTCTTC. Translated, it gives CASSRGLAEYNEQFF.

DNA for the CDR3: TGTGCCAGCAGTTTACCGAACAGACTGGAAGCTTTCTTT. As protein: CASSLPNRLEAFF. The chain joins TRBV27 to TRBJ1-1; D is undetermined. V lost 2 bases, J lost 8 bases, and 12 bases lay in between. The germline CDR1 and CDR2 sequences are MNHEY and SMNVEV (reference sequence). This CDR3 contains 13 residues.

This clonotype was observed at least ten times. The chain links TRBV6-6 to TRBJ1-2, with 10 bases lining up with TRBD1. This CDR3 has 18 amino acids. Germline V gives CDR1 MNHNY, CDR2 SVGAGI (reference sequence). Trimming cost V 8 bases and J 0 bases; bases outside gene matches: 15. This chain's CDR3 is CASFSTPDRGISNYGYTF. The CDR3 nucleotides read TGTGCCAGCTTTTCAACCCCGGACAGGGGGATCTCTAACTATGGCTACACCTTC.

There are many counts of this clonotype. The CDR3 nucleotides are TGCGCCAGCAGCTTGGGGGACAGGCAAAACAATGAGCAGTTCTTC. Protein product: CASSLGDRQNNEQFF. V usage is TRBV5-1 and J usage is TRBJ2-1, with 8 bases matching TRBD1. CDR1 is SGHRS and CDR2 is YFSETQ in the germline V gene. After removal of 0 bases from V and 5 bases from J, the junction contained 4 bases not matched to a gene. The CDR3 contains 15 residues.

In regard to this clonotype: Possible read error: a much larger clone is one base away. The chain joins TRBV18 to TRBJ2-3; D remains ambiguous. This CDR3 comprises 14 residues. V lost 3 bases, J lost 8 bases, and 15 bases lay in between. CDR1 KGHSH and CDR2 LQKENI come from the germline V gene. CDR3 loop: CASSPPGPTVTQYF. CDR3 nucleotide sequence: TGTGCCAGCTCACCCCCGGGCCCTACGGTTACGCAGTATTTT.

CDR3 bases: TGTGCCAGCAGCTTACCGGCCGGGGGGGCCATCCGGGATGAGCAGTTCTTC. This encodes CASSLPAGGAIRDEQFF. This chain links TRBV7-9 with TRBJ2-1; TRBD2 aligns across 8 bases. The CDR3 covers 17 residues. J was trimmed by 8 bases and V by 2 bases; bases with no gene match: 14. The germline gives CDR1 SEHNR, CDR2 FQNEAQ (reference sequence). The variable domain in full, completed from reference TRBV7-9 and TRBJ2-1, reads DTGVSQNPRHKITKRGQNVTFRCDPISEHNRLYWYRQTLGQGPEFLTYFQNEAQLEKSRLLSDRFSAERPKGSFSTLEIQRTEQGDSAMYLCASSLPAGGAIRDEQFFGPGTRLTVL.

The rearrangement links TRBV29-1 to TRBJ1-2; 7 nucleotides align to TRBD1. The CDR3 runs 14 residues. Germline lookup yields CDR1 SQVTM and CDR2 ANQGSEA. V lost 0 bases to trimming and J lost 4 bases; unmatched junction nucleotides: 5. CDR3 nucleotide sequence: TGCAGCGTTGAAGAGGACAGGAGACCCTATGGCTACACCTTC. Its protein product is CSVEEDRRPYGYTF.

This clonotype has only a few counts. This chain links TRBV12-3 or TRBV12-4 with TRBJ2-2; 7 bases agree with TRBD2. V dropped 4 bases and J dropped 13; count of bases not matched to a gene: 15. The CDR3 loop spans 15 amino acids. CDR3 protein: CASSSGGAGLIGLFF. For the CDR3, the DNA is TGTGCCAGCAGTTCCGGGGGAGCGGGACTAATTGGGCTGTTTTTT.

The sample holds a few counts of this clonotype. This sequence joins TRBV11-3 and TRBJ2-2; D perhaps matches TRBD2 (6 bases). Germline-derived CDR1 and CDR2 are SGHNT and YENEEA. V was shortened by 4 bases and J by 15 bases, with 18 bases between the two germline ends. The CDR3 covers 13 residues. For the CDR3, the DNA is TGTGCCAGCAGCTCAGGGTCCTCCGGAGGGGTGTTTTTT. This encodes CASSSGSSGGVFF. Full variable domain (missing parts from reference TRBV11-3 and TRBJ2-2): EAGVVQSPRYKIIEKKQPVAFWCNPISGHNTLYWYLQNLGQGPELLIRYENEEAVDDSQLPKDRFSAERLKGVDSTLKIQPAELGDSAVYLCASSSGSSGGVFFGEGSRLTVL.

The chain links TRBV29-1 to TRBJ1-2; maybe TRBD1 (6 bases). CDR1 is SQVTM, CDR2 ANQGSEA, per germline. Trimming removed 6 bases from V and 4 bases from J, with 12 bases in between. The CDR3 is 12 residues long. This CDR3 is CSVGQTLYGYTF. As DNA, the CDR3 is TGCAGCGTCGGACAGACTCTCTATGGCTACACCTTC.

The genes are TRBV25-1 and TRBJ2-5, with 8 bases aligning to TRBD1. V gave up 5 bases and J gave up 0 bases; unmatched junction bases: 8. The CDR3 is 16 residues long. The V gene's germline CDR1 is MGHDK and CDR2 SYGVNS. The CDR3 region has the DNA TGTGCCAGCAGTTCCCCTGGACAGGGCCACCAAGAGACCCAGTACTTC. Translating it yields CASSSPGQGHQETQYF. The full variable domain, in which reference TRBV25-1 and TRBJ2-5 provide the parts outside the CDR3, is EADIYQTPRYLVIGTGKKITLECSQTMGHDKMYWYQQDPGMELHLIHYSYGVNSTEKGDLSSESTVSRIRTEHFPLTLESARPSHTSQYLCASSSPGQGHQETQYFGPGTRLLVL.

This clonotype was detected many times. This chain uses TRBV20-1 with TRBJ1-1; 12 bases map to TRBD1. The V gene end was trimmed by 6 bases and the J gene end by 6 bases; junction bases not matched to a gene: 8. Germline V gene data show CDR1 as DFQATT and CDR2 as SNEGSKA (reference sequence). The CDR3 has 14 amino acids. The CDR3 DNA sequence: TGCAGTGCCCAGACGGGGACAGGGGGCCCTGAAGCTTTCTTT. Translating gives CSAQTGTGGPEAFF.

This rearrangement joins TRBV5-6 to TRBJ2-7, with 10 bases that match TRBD1. CDR3 length: 15 residues. The germline V gene has CDR1 SGHDT and CDR2 YYEEEE. V trimming: 4 bases; J trimming: 4 bases; junction bases outside the gene matches: 8. CDR3 protein: CASSLGGGQGYEQYF. The CDR3 nucleotides are TGTGCCAGCAGCCTGGGCGGGGGACAGGGGTACGAGCAGTACTTC.

The chain uses TRBV6-5 and TRBJ2-3; possibly TRBD2 for D (6 bases). The CDR3 has 17 residues. V was trimmed by 7 bases and J by 2 bases, leaving 22 bases between them. Germline-derived CDR1 and CDR2 are MNHEY and SVGAGI. In nucleotides, the CDR3 is TGTGCCAGCACAGGGAGGACCCTCACTCACTTCACAGATACGCAGTATTTT. Protein: CASTGRTLTHFTDTQYF.

This chain links TRBV27 with TRBJ1-2; a weak D match, TRBD1 (6 bases). This CDR3 region has 15 residues. V dropped 1 base and J dropped 7 bases, with 16 bases sitting between them. Per germline, CDR1 MNHEY and CDR2 SMNVEV (reference sequence). The CDR3, as DNA: TGTGCCAGCAGTTTATATCAGGGGACTTGGTCTGGCTACACCTTC. Its translation is CASSLYQGTWSGYTF.

This clonotype was seen many times. The rearrangement links TRBV30 to TRBJ2-1; no clear D. The V end lost 1 base, the J end lost 14 bases, and 18 bases lay between the germline ends. In germline, CDR1 is GTSNPN, CDR2 SVGIG (reference sequence). The CDR3 has 13 residues. CDR3 DNA sequence: TGTGCCTGGAGTGAGGACGGCCCAAGGGTGGAGTTCTTC. Residues: CAWSEDGPRVEFF.

The gene calls are TRBV18 and TRBJ1-5; D is possibly TRBD1 (5 bases). Between the trimmed V and J ends, which lost 0 bases and 2 bases, there was a span of 8 bases. Germline CDR1 KGHSH, CDR2 LQKENI. The CDR3 has 15 amino acids. Written as DNA, the CDR3 is TGTGCCAGCTCACCACCAGGGGATGGCAATCAGCCCCAGCATTTT. Protein: CASSPPGDGNQPQHF.

This clonotype was found many times. The rearrangement uses TRBV29-1 and TRBJ1-2; 7 bases agree with TRBD1. V shed 5 bases and J 8 bases; nucleotides not matched to a gene: 5. The germline gives CDR1 SQVTM, CDR2 ANQGSEA. This CDR3 region has 11 residues. The CDR3 DNA reads TGCAGCGTTATGACAGGGCGGGGCTACACCTTC. Amino acids: CSVMTGRGYTF.

This clonotype appeared a few times. The chain links TRBV20-1 to TRBJ1-5, with D possibly matching TRBD1 (5 bases). Germline-derived CDR1 and CDR2 are DFQATT and SNEGSKA (reference sequence). Trimming took 2 bases from V and 1 from J, leaving 12 bases between them. This CDR3 contains 15 residues. The CDR3 DNA follows: TGCAGTGCTAGAAAGTCCGAGGGGAGCAATCAGCCCCAGCATTTT. It translates to CSARKSEGSNQPQHF.

The CDR3 region has the DNA TGTGCCAGTAGTATTCGGGGATACGAAAAACTGTTTTTT. It yields the protein CASSIRGYEKLFF. The rearrangement joins TRBV19 to TRBJ1-4; D not certain. CDR1 LNHDA and CDR2 SQIVND come from the germline V gene (reference sequence). This CDR3 comprises 13 residues. Deletions cut 3 bases from V and 8 bases from J, with 10 bases between.

The chain recombines TRBV28 with TRBJ1-1; no definite D call. CDR3 length equals 13 residues. Germline V gene sequence: CDR1 MDHEN, CDR2 SYDVKM. V shed 3 bases and J shed 3 bases, with 8 bases lying between them. The DNA for the CDR3 is TGTGCCAGCAGTTTTATACGGGACACTGAAGCTTTCTTT. Amino acid sequence: CASSFIRDTEAFF. The full variable domain, with the rest looked up from reference TRBV28 and TRBJ1-1, is DVKVTQSSRYLVKRTGEKVFLECVQDMDHENMFWYRQDPGLGLRLIYFSYDVKMKEKGDIPEGYSVSREKKERFSLILESASTNQTSMYLCASSFIRDTEAFFGQGTRLTVV.

This clonotype was seen only a few times. The chain joins TRBV5-6 to TRBJ2-2, with 11 bases identical to TRBD1. The V gene end was trimmed by 3 bases and the J gene end by 6 bases; junction bases not matched to a gene: 1. The CDR3 is 14 amino acids. The germline V gene encodes CDR1 SGHDT and CDR2 YYEEEE. CDR3 amino acids: CASSWDRGAGELFF. The CDR3 DNA reads TGTGCCAGCAGCTGGGACAGGGGGGCCGGGGAGCTGTTTTTT.

This clonotype was counted between two and nine times. The chain has TRBV6-2 or TRBV6-3 and TRBJ2-2, with a weak D call TRBD1 (6 bases). Germline V lookup: CDR1 MNHEY, CDR2 SVGEGT. V lost 6 bases to trimming and J lost 3 bases, with 14 bases between them. This CDR3 region has 15 residues. CDR3 region: CASSPGDADTGELFF. CDR3 in DNA: TGTGCCAGCAGCCCAGGGGACGCGGACACCGGGGAGCTGTTTTTT.